This TCR beta chain is from a study of T cells in Graves' hyperthyroidism and ophthalmopathy. Germline V gene data show CDR1 as SEHNR and CDR2 as FQNEAQ (reference sequence). The junction had 4 bases not matched to a gene; V was cut back by 4 bases and J by 6 bases. The length of the CDR3 is 13 residues. Uncontrolled infection, other autoimmune disease, pregnancy or lactation excluded patients. This clonotype was counted a few times. From RNA transcripts, TCR beta CDR3 regions were amplified. HTBI primers were used for first-round RT-PCR of the TCR CDR3. TCRdb redid the calling of the multiplex PCR reads with MiXCR, one entry per CDR3 protein. The table includes around 700,000 distinct CDR3 sequences, over 15% detected once.

The sequenced sample was blood. The receptor was isolated from a woman in her forties or fifties with Graves' hyperthyroidism that later progressed to Graves' ophthalmopathy. The chain recombines TRBV7-9 with TRBJ1-2, with 8 bases identical to TRBD1. CDR3 sequence: CASSSVRGHGYTF. The CDR3 DNA sequence: TGTGCCAGCAGCTCGGTCAGGGGGCATGGCTACACCTTC. Full variable domain (outside the CDR3, taken from reference TRBV7-9 and TRBJ1-2): DTGVSQNPRHKITKRGQNVTFRCDPISEHNRLYWYRQTLGQGPEFLTYFQNEAQLEKSRLLSDRFSAERPKGSFSTLEIQRTEQGDSAMYLCASSSVRGHGYTFGSGTRLTVV.